This TCR beta chain was identified during a study of blood T cell repertoires in COVID-19. Study as a whole: There were acute and convalescent COVID-19 samples, and they came from the United States, Italy and Spain. Sources were T cells, B-cell-depleted T cells, or PBMCs; the material itself was cDNA or gDNA.

Per the original data handling: Researchers report that nucleated cell counts were estimated from reference gene primer amplification. Some clones are missing from TCRdb's copy, which holds only in-frame ones; the method was immunoSEQ multiplex PCR. For V, J and clone size, that table is used; D and trimming come from the DNA. Here the sample spans under 300,000 clones, 81% being singletons. The germline V gene encodes CDR1 LNHDA and CDR2 SQIVND (reference sequence). V dropped 4 bases and J dropped 3; count of bases not matched to a gene: 12. The CDR3 is made up of 16 amino acids. The sequence derives from a woman aged 55-75 years with active or convalescent COVID-19. The rearrangement uses TRBV19 and TRBJ2-7; 7 bases map to TRBD1. Input material: peripheral blood. The CDR3 DNA reads as TGTGCCAGTAGTAGCGACAGGGTACGGATCGGCTACGAGCAGTACTTC. Translated: CASSSDRVRIGYEQYF.